Presented here are 28 T cell receptor beta chains from one specimen sequenced in a study of blood T cell repertoires in COVID-19 (dated by TCRdb to 2020 to 2021). Library construction relied on the immunoSEQ multiplex PCR assay. TCRdb carries this immuneACCESS record with in-frame sequences only. Its versions omit some clonotypes, under half of them owing to an unresolved V gene in the studies checked, with the rest unexplained. Here the sample has about 200,000 clones; 70% to 90% occur a single time. The ten most abundant clones make up around 17% of the sample. Sequencing input: peripheral blood. All receptors come from a man aged 50 to 60 with COVID-19, enrolled during active disease.

The V and J genes are TRBV14 and TRBJ1-3; 7 bases map to TRBD1. The CDR3 is made up of 17 amino acids. V trimming: 2 bases; J trimming: 0 bases; junction bases outside the gene matches: 7. Germline CDR1 is SGHDN and CDR2 is FVKESK. CDR3 amino acids: CASSQSWDSLSGNTIYF. CDR3 sequence (DNA): TGTGCCAGCAGCCAATCCTGGGACAGCCTCTCTGGAAACACCATATATTTT.

The V and J genes are TRBV27 and TRBJ2-1, with D maybe TRBD2 (5 bases). Trimming stripped 3 bases from V and 10 bases from J, with 13 bases between. CDR1 is MNHEY, CDR2 SMNVEV, per germline (reference sequence). The CDR3 has 13 amino acids. In DNA form, the CDR3 reads TGTGCCAGCAGTTTCTCCCCCCGAGGGGAGCAGTTCTTC. It specifies CASSFSPRGEQFF.

The V and J genes are TRBV7-2 and TRBJ1-3; D is possibly TRBD1 (6 bases). V lost 3 bases and J lost 0, with 15 bases in between. CDR1 and CDR2 (germline): SGHTA, FQGNSA. The CDR3 has 17 amino acids. CDR3 nucleotide sequence: TGTGCCAGCAGCTTGATCTCAGGGGCGAACTCTGGAAACACCATATATTTT. It encodes CASSLISGANSGNTIYF.

This chain connects TRBV18 to TRBJ1-5, with TRBD1 identical over 8 bases. Germline CDR1 is KGHSH and CDR2 is LQKENI. CDR3 length equals 14 residues. V lost 6 bases to trimming and J lost 5 bases; unmatched junction nucleotides: 6. CDR3 DNA sequence: TGTGCCAGCTCGCCGGGACAGGCTCATCAGCCCCAGCATTTT. This codes for CASSPGQAHQPQHF.

This chain connects TRBV10-3 to TRBJ1-3, with TRBD1 matching over 7 bases. Trimming removed 7 bases from V and 4 bases from J; junction bases left unmatched: 13. The CDR3 totals 16 residues. Germline lookup yields CDR1 ENHRY and CDR2 SYGVKD. CDR3 sequence (DNA): TGTGCCATCATGAGACAGGGAACACTTTACGGAAACACCATATATTTT. Translation gives CAIMRQGTLYGNTIYF.

The rearrangement joins TRBV15 to TRBJ2-1; a weak D match, TRBD2 (5 bases). Trimming removed 6 bases at V and 0 bases at J, with 12 bases between. The CDR3 is 15 residues long. The germline V gene encodes CDR1 LNHNV and CDR2 YYDKDF (reference sequence). CDR3 in DNA: TGTGCCACCAGGGGAGTACCGAGCTCCTACAATGAGCAGTTCTTC. This sequence encodes CATRGVPSSYNEQFF. The whole variable domain, filled in from reference TRBV15 and TRBJ2-1, reads DAMVIQNPRYQVTQFGKPVTLSCSQTLNHNVMYWYQQKSSQAPKLLFHYYDKDFNNEADTPDNFQSRRPNTSFCFLDIRSPGLGDTAMYLCATRGVPSSYNEQFFGPGTRLTVL.

This clone has just a few counts. This chain joins TRBV11-2 and TRBJ2-7; TRBD1 matches at 9 bases. After removal of 1 base from V and 3 bases from J, the junction contained 1 base not matched to a gene. The CDR3 length is 14 residues. Germline CDR1 is SGHAT and CDR2 is FQNNGV. In DNA form, the CDR3 reads TGTGCCAGCAGCTTAGCGGGACAGGGCTACGAGCAGTACTTC. Its protein product is CASSLAGQGYEQYF.

The rearrangement uses TRBV4-1 and TRBJ1-3, with 7 bases aligning to TRBD1. Per germline, CDR1 MGHRA and CDR2 YSYEKL. V lost 4 bases and J lost 2; bases outside the gene matches: 5. The CDR3 covers 15 residues. This chain's CDR3 is CASSLSDRAGNTIYF. CDR3 coding DNA: TGCGCCAGCAGCCTGTCCGACAGGGCTGGAAACACCATATATTTT.

The chain is built from TRBV2 and TRBJ2-3, with TRBD2 matching 12 bases. V was clipped by 3 bases and J by 3 bases; unmatched bases: 1. The germline V gene encodes CDR1 SNHLY and CDR2 FYNNEI. CDR3 length equals 15 residues. The CDR3 nucleotides read TGTGCCAGCAGTGACCTAGCGGGGGGGACAGATACGCAGTATTTT. This sequence encodes CASSDLAGGTDTQYF.

V is TRBV3-1 (or the pseudogene TRBV3-2) and J is TRBJ2-6, with a possible D match to TRBD1 (6 bases). This CDR3 spans 17 amino acids. Looked up from germline, CDR1 is LGHDT and CDR2 is YNNKEL (reference sequence). Trimming cost V 1 base and J 0 bases, with 10 bases left between them. This chain's CDR3 is CASSQGRGSSGANVLTF. The DNA of the CDR3 is TGTGCCAGCAGCCAAGGCAGGGGTAGCTCTGGGGCCAACGTCCTGACTTTC.

The genes are TRBV3-1 (or the pseudogene TRBV3-2) and TRBJ1-3, with D possibly being TRBD1 (6 bases). The germline V and J ends were trimmed by 0 bases and 0 bases, with 21 bases remaining between them. This CDR3 spans 20 amino acids. Germline lookup yields CDR1 LGHDT and CDR2 YNNKEL (reference sequence). The CDR3 sequence is CASSQDLNPLDRPSGNTIYF. In DNA, the CDR3 is TGTGCCAGCAGCCAAGATTTGAATCCCCTCGACAGGCCCTCTGGAAACACCATATATTTT.

The chain uses TRBV6-2 or TRBV6-3 and TRBJ2-6, with D tentatively TRBD2 (6 bases). Germline lookup yields CDR1 MNHEY and CDR2 SVGEGT. The V end was cut by 2 bases, the J end by 0 bases, with 11 bases between. The CDR3 length is 17 residues. CDR3 sequence: CASSYGRHVSGANVLTF. The CDR3 DNA is TGTGCCAGCAGTTACGGGAGGCACGTCTCTGGGGCCAACGTCCTGACTTTC.

The chain is built from TRBV21-1 and TRBJ1-2; TRBD1 is taken as the D call from the table, unchecked against the DNA. TRBV21-1 is reported as a pseudogene. This CDR3 contains 14 residues. CDR3 coding DNA: TGTGCCAGCAGCAAAACACAGGGAGCCTATGGCTACACCTTC. Amino acids: CASSKTQGAYGYTF.

This chain joins TRBV11-1 and TRBJ2-7, with TRBD1 matching over 10 bases. The CDR3 runs to 15 residues. Trimming removed 1 base from V and 3 bases from J; junction bases left unmatched: 3. Germline CDR1 is SGHAT and CDR2 is FQDESV (reference sequence). The CDR3 coding sequence is TGTGCCAGCAGCTTAGGACAGGGGGCCCGCTACGAGCAGTACTTC. Amino acids: CASSLGQGARYEQYF. Filled out from reference TRBV11-1 and TRBJ2-7, the complete variable domain reads EAEVAQSPRYKITEKSQAVAFWCDPISGHATLYWYRQILGQGPELLVQFQDESVVDDSQLPKDRFSAERLKGVDSTLKIQPAELGDSAMYLCASSLGQGARYEQYFGPGTRLTVT.

The rearrangement uses TRBV14 and TRBJ2-3, with TRBD2 matching 8 bases. Germline values: CDR1 SGHDN, CDR2 FVKESK. CDR3 size: 15 residues. Germline trimming cut 4 bases from V and 6 bases from J; bases unmatched to any gene: 9. CDR3 sequence: CASSRPGTSADTQYF. In DNA, the CDR3 is TGTGCCAGCAGCCGTCCCGGGACTAGTGCTGATACGCAGTATTTT. The full variable domain, in which reference TRBV14 and TRBJ2-3 provide the parts outside the CDR3, is EAGVTQFPSHSVIEKGQTVTLRCDPISGHDNLYWYRRVMGKEIKFLLHFVKESKQDESGMPNNRFLAERTGGTYSTLKVQPAELEDSGVYFCASSRPGTSADTQYFGPGTRLTVL.

The chain recombines TRBV18 with TRBJ2-2; TRBD1 might be the D (5 bases). V was clipped by 6 bases and J by 7 bases, with 15 bases between them. Germline V gene sequence: CDR1 KGHSH, CDR2 LQKENI. The CDR3 is 14 amino acids. The CDR3 loop reads CASSVQGIGGELFF. The CDR3 coding sequence is TGTGCCAGCTCGGTTCAGGGTATCGGCGGGGAGCTGTTTTTT.

V and J are TRBV2 and TRBJ2-7; 8 nucleotides align to TRBD1. This CDR3 contains 15 residues. Trimming removed 3 bases from V and 3 bases from J; junction bases left unmatched: 7. Per germline, CDR1 SNHLY and CDR2 FYNNEI. The CDR3 bases are TGTGCCAGCAGTGAGCGTACCGGGACAGGCTACGAGCAGTACTTC. Protein product: CASSERTGTGYEQYF.

The gene calls are TRBV7-2 and TRBJ2-3, with D perhaps TRBD1 (5 bases). The CDR3 has 15 amino acids. Trimming took 3 bases from V and 3 from J, leaving 13 bases between them. CDR1 is SGHTA, CDR2 FQGNSA, per germline. The chain's CDR3 is CASSFYRIPTDTQYF. DNA for the CDR3: TGTGCCAGCAGCTTTTACAGGATTCCTACAGATACGCAGTATTTT.

The chain links TRBV15 to TRBJ2-5, with 11 bases matching TRBD1. The germline CDR1 and CDR2 sequences are LNHNV and YYDKDF (reference sequence). The CDR3 contains 16 residues. After removal of 0 bases from V and 3 bases from J, the junction contained 3 bases not matched to a gene. The CDR3 nucleotides read TGTGCCACCAGCAGAGAGCTGGGACAGGGGGAAGAGACCCAGTACTTC. Protein sequence: CATSRELGQGEETQYF. The whole variable domain, filled in from reference TRBV15 and TRBJ2-5, reads DAMVIQNPRYQVTQFGKPVTLSCSQTLNHNVMYWYQQKSSQAPKLLFHYYDKDFNNEADTPDNFQSRRPNTSFCFLDIRSPGLGDTAMYLCATSRELGQGEETQYFGPGTRLLVL.

This chain uses TRBV6-5 with TRBJ1-2; 11 bases match TRBD1. This CDR3 comprises 15 residues. Germline V lookup: CDR1 MNHEY, CDR2 SVGAGI. With 4 bases clipped from V and 5 bases from J, the junction kept 6 bases outside the gene matches. The CDR3 spells CASSSGTGGYYGYTF. DNA for the CDR3: TGTGCCAGCAGTTCCGGGACAGGGGGTTATTATGGCTACACCTTC.

The rearrangement uses TRBV18 and TRBJ2-4, with TRBD2 identical over 8 bases. Germline V lookup: CDR1 KGHSH, CDR2 LQKENI. The length of the CDR3 is 16 residues. The J segment lost 0 bases and the V segment lost 1 base, leaving 2 bases of the junction unmatched. The CDR3 DNA sequence: TGTGCCAGCTCACCACTAGCGGGACTAGCCAAAAACATTCAGTACTTC. Protein product: CASSPLAGLAKNIQYF. The full variable domain, its missing parts supplied by reference TRBV18 and TRBJ2-4, is NAGVMQNPRHLVRRRGQEARLRCSPMKGHSHVYWYRQLPEEGLKFMVYLQKENIIDESGMPKERFSAEFPKEGPSILRIQQVVRGDSAAYFCASSPLAGLAKNIQYFGAGTRLSVL.

The chain joins TRBV9 to TRBJ2-3; 13 bases map to TRBD2. V lost 0 bases and J lost 6; bases outside the gene matches: 10. This CDR3 region has 18 residues. Germline assignment: CDR1 SGDLS and CDR2 YYNGEE. Here the CDR3 reads CASSVAELAGGHSDTQYF. CDR3 bases: TGTGCCAGCAGCGTAGCGGAACTAGCGGGGGGGCATTCTGATACGCAGTATTTT. Complete variable domain (other parts from reference TRBV9 and TRBJ2-3): DSGVTQTPKHLITATGQRVTLRCSPRSGDLSVYWYQQSLDQGLQFLIQYYNGEERAKGNILERFSAQQFPDLHSELNLSSLELGDSALYFCASSVAELAGGHSDTQYFGPGTRLTVL.

This clone appeared a few times. The sample holds other DNA sequences that translate to the same CDR3. V and J are TRBV3-1 (or the pseudogene TRBV3-2) and TRBJ2-7; possibly TRBD2 for D (5 bases). There are 15 residues in the CDR3. Germline CDR1 is LGHDT and CDR2 is YNNKEL (reference sequence). The V end was cut by 0 bases, the J end by 4 bases, with 13 bases between. In nucleotides, the CDR3 is TGTGCCAGCAGCCAAGAAGGAGGAGGACCGTACGAGCAGTACTTC. Translated, it gives CASSQEGGGPYEQYF.

V and J are TRBV19 and TRBJ2-7, with 8 bases fitting TRBD2. The V segment lost 5 bases and the J segment 0 bases; nucleotides outside the gene matches: 6. This CDR3 has 15 amino acids. Germline CDR1 is LNHDA and CDR2 is SQIVND (reference sequence). CDR3 residues: CASSGFSGTSYEQYF. The CDR3 coding sequence is TGTGCCAGTAGTGGATTTAGCGGGACCTCCTACGAGCAGTACTTC.

The chain recombines TRBV2 with TRBJ1-2; 8 nucleotides agree with TRBD1. From germline, CDR1 is SNHLY and CDR2 FYNNEI. The CDR3 runs 15 residues. The trim removed 7 bases at V and 4 bases at J, leaving 11 bases unmatched. In DNA form, the CDR3 reads TGTGCCAGCAACCCCCAGGGGGCGGCGGGCTATGGCTACACCTTC. Protein: CASNPQGAAGYGYTF.

V and J are TRBV4-1 and TRBJ1-3, with D perhaps matching TRBD1 (6 bases). The CDR3 is 15 amino acids. The V and J ends lost 5 bases and 0 bases respectively, with 11 bases between them. Germline V CDR1 and CDR2: MGHRA, YSYEKL. CDR3 region: CASSGGGYSGNTIYF. The CDR3 coding sequence is TGCGCCAGCAGCGGGGGGGGCTACTCTGGAAACACCATATATTTT.

In the case of this clone: One end of the junction is discordant with germline, which a read error may explain. The sample has other DNA sequences that encode this CDR3 too. CDR3 DNA sequence: TGTGCCGCCAGACAGGGAGCTTTCAATTCACCCCTCCATTTT. Translation: CAARQGAFNSPLHF. V is TRBV6-5 and J is TRBJ1-6; 7 nucleotides line up with TRBD1. Germline-derived CDR1 and CDR2 are MNHEY and SVGAGI. This CDR3 has 14 amino acids.

This CDR3 is CASSQGQGGNQPQHF. The CDR3 DNA is TGTGCCAGCAGCCAAGGACAGGGAGGCAATCAGCCCCAGCATTTT. The V call is TRBV4-2, the J call TRBJ1-5; 7 positions match TRBD1. Germline V gene lookup returns CDR1 LGHNA and CDR2 YNFKEQ. The junction had 2 bases not matched to a gene; V was cut back by 1 base and J by 2 bases. The CDR3 covers 15 residues.